One sample yielded the 5 T cell receptor beta chains listed below, sequenced in a study of blood T cell repertoires in COVID-19. The data were produced by immunoSEQ multiplex PCR, yet TCRdb's version contains in-frame clones alone and is incomplete. The repertoire includes just over 150,000 clones, 80% to 90% of them detected once, and more than 14% sits in the top ten. Material for sequencing was peripheral blood. These receptor sequences come from a middle-aged woman with acute or convalescent COVID-19.

The chain carries TRBV28 and TRBJ2-2, with 7 bases matching TRBD1. This CDR3 is 14 amino acids long. Germline V gene sequence: CDR1 MDHEN, CDR2 SYDVKM. The junction had 7 bases not matched to a gene; V was cut back by 5 bases and J by 7 bases. In nucleotides, the CDR3 is TGTGCCAGCAGTGTTCCCACAGGGGTCGGGGAGCTGTTTTTT. This encodes CASSVPTGVGELFF. Using reference TRBV28 and TRBJ2-2 for the parts outside the CDR3, the full variable domain is DVKVTQSSRYLVKRTGEKVFLECVQDMDHENMFWYRQDPGLGLRLIYFSYDVKMKEKGDIPEGYSVSREKKERFSLILESASTNQTSMYLCASSVPTGVGELFFGEGSRLTVL.

The chain carries TRBV19 and TRBJ1-1; no reliable D call. The CDR3 sequence is 17 residues long. Trimming took off 7 bases at V and 1 base at J, with 22 bases between the two ends. Germline V CDR1 and CDR2: LNHDA, SQIVND (reference sequence). The CDR3 nucleotides read TGTGCCAGTACCTGGATGGGAGGCCGGAGGCGGAACACTGAAGCTTTCTTT. This sequence encodes CASTWMGGRRRNTEAFF.

The CDR3 nucleotides are TGTGCCAGCACTTCCGGGGGGGGAGTAGAGACCCAGTACTTC. Its translation: CASTSGGGVETQYF. V and J are TRBV7-9 and TRBJ2-5; 8 bases align to TRBD2. The CDR3 has 14 residues. Unmatched junction bases numbered 8, after V lost 7 bases and J lost 4 bases. Germline CDR1 and CDR2: SEHNR and FQNEAQ (reference sequence). Together with reference TRBV7-9 and TRBJ2-5, the CDR3 gives the full variable domain: DTGVSQNPRHKITKRGQNVTFRCDPISEHNRLYWYRQTLGQGPEFLTYFQNEAQLEKSRLLSDRFSAERPKGSFSTLEIQRTEQGDSAMYLCASTSGGGVETQYFGPGTRLLVL.

The chain combines TRBV4-1 with TRBJ2-1, with 10 bases lining up with TRBD1. CDR1 is MGHRA, CDR2 YSYEKL, per germline. There are 15 residues in the CDR3. Trimming at V came to 3 bases and at J to 8 bases, leaving 7 bases not matched to a gene. CDR3 nucleotide sequence: TGCGCCAGCAGCCACTTATATGGACAGGGGGATGAGCAGTTCTTC. Protein: CASSHLYGQGDEQFF.

CDR3 loop: CASRGGYEQYF. CDR3 DNA: TGTGCCAGTAGAGGCGGCTACGAGCAGTACTTC. This rearrangement joins TRBV19 to TRBJ2-7; D gene uncertain. The germline gives CDR1 LNHDA, CDR2 SQIVND (reference sequence). Trimming took 6 bases from V and 3 from J, leaving 6 bases between them. CDR3 length: 11 residues.